This section outlines one TCR beta chain sequence together with its context. This clonotype was picked up many times. Its target antigen remains unknown. Per-base qualities were not stored, and no clone one base away is much larger. Unsorted PBMC libraries were generated from 2 million PBMCs stored in RNAlater at -80 °C until RNA extraction. The multiple sclerosis patients were enrolled in a US clinical protocol that evaluated disease progression with magnetic resonance imaging. PBMCs were separated from peripheral blood using Ficoll-Hypaque density gradient centrifugation and then cryopreserved in liquid nitrogen. The sample is drawn from a study of neurological immune-mediated disorders (dated by TCRdb to between 2019 and 2020). Regarding the study in general: Of the roughly 35 multiple sclerosis patients, some 30 had relapsing-remitting MS and 3 had secondary progressive MS. The cohort was made up of approximately 65 subjects, consisting of some 15 HAM/TSP patients, around 35 multiple sclerosis patients and around 20 healthy controls. Alongside PBMC samples, the set of approximately 100 TCR-beta libraries contained longitudinal samples, technical triplicates, and paired CD4+ and CD8+ T-cell subsets that had been sorted. Peripheral blood TCR-beta repertoires from HTLV-I-associated myelopathy (HAM/TSP) patients, multiple sclerosis patients and healthy controls were compared by UMI-based sequencing.

To synthesize cDNA, template-switch 5'RACE was performed with a primer carrying a 10-nucleotide random unique molecular identifier so that each TCR transcript was tagged. Every sequencing run yielded over 170 million TCR-beta sequences covering 15-18 subjects. The RNeasy kit was used to extract total RNA. The KAPA Real-time Library Amplification kit was used to amplify TCR-beta VDJ regions with primers targeting the TCR constant region and the 5'RACE anchor. Sample indexes and Illumina adaptors were added in a first PCR, and a second PCR then increased library yield. After purification with Ampure beads, the TCR product of roughly 650 bp was size-selected on a 2% E-gel SizeSelection system. Before pooling, libraries had their quality checked on a Bioanalyzer, their concentration measured with Qubit, and their quantity determined with the Kapa Library Quantification kit. An Illumina HiSeq 2500 was used to sequence the libraries paired-end at 2 x 150 bp. To increase sequence diversity, about 25-31% phiX was spiked into each library pool. The original methods were these. Quality-filtered reads were processed with the UMI-based MiGEC pipeline, which removed over 75% of raw TCR sequences during error correction. VDJ genes were aligned to IMGT germline references, and each clonotype was defined by a unique CDR3 amino acid sequence together with V-J genes. VDJtools evaluated clonal expansion, Shannon diversity and CDR3 relatedness (CalcPairwiseDistances, ClusterSamples); CLCbio workbench built phylogenetic trees. A clone was classed as expanded if it had 8 or more unique UMIs, a cutoff based on coefficient-of-variation modelling across technical triplicates. TCRdb passed the public sequencing reads through fastp at Q25 and MiXCR, retaining productive beta sequences. Each entry merges the rows of one CDR3 protein and shows their most common DNA and genes. In this record, the V and J calls reflect TCRdb's handling and not the investigators' own analysis. Recorded for this sample are over 50,000 distinct CDR3 sequences; around 5% of them occurred a single time. The ten largest clones represent roughly 6% of the sample.

What the research found in general, with its limitations: Phylogenetic analysis grouped repertoires from 18 of 34 MS patients into a cluster of related CDR3 sequences, suggesting a possible repertoire-level signature. TCR clonal expansion was highest in HAM/TSP patients and lowest in MS patients, with MS patients falling below even healthy controls. No identical CDR3 amino acid sequences were found to be shared among expanded clones across subjects, suggesting that TCR-beta repertoires were private in all groups. The MS cluster showed no association with clinical or MRI features, and the authors stated that larger cohorts are needed.

Trimming removed 6 bases from V and 3 bases from J, leaving 15 bases between the germline ends. The CDR3 runs 15 amino acids, cysteine and phenylalanine included. Of the read, only the CDR3 DNA is kept; its 45 bases are in frame from base 1. Sequenced: PBMCs. This clonotype originated in a human donor with multiple sclerosis. The donor label of this sample is uncertain. The V gene is TRBV12-3 or TRBV12-4 and the J gene is TRBJ1-5; D gene: possibly TRBD1, on 6 matching bases. The CDR3 is CASSPMGAHNQPQHF. The sequence in DNA is TGTGCCAGCAGCCCGATGGGGGCCCACAATCAGCCCCAGCATTTT.